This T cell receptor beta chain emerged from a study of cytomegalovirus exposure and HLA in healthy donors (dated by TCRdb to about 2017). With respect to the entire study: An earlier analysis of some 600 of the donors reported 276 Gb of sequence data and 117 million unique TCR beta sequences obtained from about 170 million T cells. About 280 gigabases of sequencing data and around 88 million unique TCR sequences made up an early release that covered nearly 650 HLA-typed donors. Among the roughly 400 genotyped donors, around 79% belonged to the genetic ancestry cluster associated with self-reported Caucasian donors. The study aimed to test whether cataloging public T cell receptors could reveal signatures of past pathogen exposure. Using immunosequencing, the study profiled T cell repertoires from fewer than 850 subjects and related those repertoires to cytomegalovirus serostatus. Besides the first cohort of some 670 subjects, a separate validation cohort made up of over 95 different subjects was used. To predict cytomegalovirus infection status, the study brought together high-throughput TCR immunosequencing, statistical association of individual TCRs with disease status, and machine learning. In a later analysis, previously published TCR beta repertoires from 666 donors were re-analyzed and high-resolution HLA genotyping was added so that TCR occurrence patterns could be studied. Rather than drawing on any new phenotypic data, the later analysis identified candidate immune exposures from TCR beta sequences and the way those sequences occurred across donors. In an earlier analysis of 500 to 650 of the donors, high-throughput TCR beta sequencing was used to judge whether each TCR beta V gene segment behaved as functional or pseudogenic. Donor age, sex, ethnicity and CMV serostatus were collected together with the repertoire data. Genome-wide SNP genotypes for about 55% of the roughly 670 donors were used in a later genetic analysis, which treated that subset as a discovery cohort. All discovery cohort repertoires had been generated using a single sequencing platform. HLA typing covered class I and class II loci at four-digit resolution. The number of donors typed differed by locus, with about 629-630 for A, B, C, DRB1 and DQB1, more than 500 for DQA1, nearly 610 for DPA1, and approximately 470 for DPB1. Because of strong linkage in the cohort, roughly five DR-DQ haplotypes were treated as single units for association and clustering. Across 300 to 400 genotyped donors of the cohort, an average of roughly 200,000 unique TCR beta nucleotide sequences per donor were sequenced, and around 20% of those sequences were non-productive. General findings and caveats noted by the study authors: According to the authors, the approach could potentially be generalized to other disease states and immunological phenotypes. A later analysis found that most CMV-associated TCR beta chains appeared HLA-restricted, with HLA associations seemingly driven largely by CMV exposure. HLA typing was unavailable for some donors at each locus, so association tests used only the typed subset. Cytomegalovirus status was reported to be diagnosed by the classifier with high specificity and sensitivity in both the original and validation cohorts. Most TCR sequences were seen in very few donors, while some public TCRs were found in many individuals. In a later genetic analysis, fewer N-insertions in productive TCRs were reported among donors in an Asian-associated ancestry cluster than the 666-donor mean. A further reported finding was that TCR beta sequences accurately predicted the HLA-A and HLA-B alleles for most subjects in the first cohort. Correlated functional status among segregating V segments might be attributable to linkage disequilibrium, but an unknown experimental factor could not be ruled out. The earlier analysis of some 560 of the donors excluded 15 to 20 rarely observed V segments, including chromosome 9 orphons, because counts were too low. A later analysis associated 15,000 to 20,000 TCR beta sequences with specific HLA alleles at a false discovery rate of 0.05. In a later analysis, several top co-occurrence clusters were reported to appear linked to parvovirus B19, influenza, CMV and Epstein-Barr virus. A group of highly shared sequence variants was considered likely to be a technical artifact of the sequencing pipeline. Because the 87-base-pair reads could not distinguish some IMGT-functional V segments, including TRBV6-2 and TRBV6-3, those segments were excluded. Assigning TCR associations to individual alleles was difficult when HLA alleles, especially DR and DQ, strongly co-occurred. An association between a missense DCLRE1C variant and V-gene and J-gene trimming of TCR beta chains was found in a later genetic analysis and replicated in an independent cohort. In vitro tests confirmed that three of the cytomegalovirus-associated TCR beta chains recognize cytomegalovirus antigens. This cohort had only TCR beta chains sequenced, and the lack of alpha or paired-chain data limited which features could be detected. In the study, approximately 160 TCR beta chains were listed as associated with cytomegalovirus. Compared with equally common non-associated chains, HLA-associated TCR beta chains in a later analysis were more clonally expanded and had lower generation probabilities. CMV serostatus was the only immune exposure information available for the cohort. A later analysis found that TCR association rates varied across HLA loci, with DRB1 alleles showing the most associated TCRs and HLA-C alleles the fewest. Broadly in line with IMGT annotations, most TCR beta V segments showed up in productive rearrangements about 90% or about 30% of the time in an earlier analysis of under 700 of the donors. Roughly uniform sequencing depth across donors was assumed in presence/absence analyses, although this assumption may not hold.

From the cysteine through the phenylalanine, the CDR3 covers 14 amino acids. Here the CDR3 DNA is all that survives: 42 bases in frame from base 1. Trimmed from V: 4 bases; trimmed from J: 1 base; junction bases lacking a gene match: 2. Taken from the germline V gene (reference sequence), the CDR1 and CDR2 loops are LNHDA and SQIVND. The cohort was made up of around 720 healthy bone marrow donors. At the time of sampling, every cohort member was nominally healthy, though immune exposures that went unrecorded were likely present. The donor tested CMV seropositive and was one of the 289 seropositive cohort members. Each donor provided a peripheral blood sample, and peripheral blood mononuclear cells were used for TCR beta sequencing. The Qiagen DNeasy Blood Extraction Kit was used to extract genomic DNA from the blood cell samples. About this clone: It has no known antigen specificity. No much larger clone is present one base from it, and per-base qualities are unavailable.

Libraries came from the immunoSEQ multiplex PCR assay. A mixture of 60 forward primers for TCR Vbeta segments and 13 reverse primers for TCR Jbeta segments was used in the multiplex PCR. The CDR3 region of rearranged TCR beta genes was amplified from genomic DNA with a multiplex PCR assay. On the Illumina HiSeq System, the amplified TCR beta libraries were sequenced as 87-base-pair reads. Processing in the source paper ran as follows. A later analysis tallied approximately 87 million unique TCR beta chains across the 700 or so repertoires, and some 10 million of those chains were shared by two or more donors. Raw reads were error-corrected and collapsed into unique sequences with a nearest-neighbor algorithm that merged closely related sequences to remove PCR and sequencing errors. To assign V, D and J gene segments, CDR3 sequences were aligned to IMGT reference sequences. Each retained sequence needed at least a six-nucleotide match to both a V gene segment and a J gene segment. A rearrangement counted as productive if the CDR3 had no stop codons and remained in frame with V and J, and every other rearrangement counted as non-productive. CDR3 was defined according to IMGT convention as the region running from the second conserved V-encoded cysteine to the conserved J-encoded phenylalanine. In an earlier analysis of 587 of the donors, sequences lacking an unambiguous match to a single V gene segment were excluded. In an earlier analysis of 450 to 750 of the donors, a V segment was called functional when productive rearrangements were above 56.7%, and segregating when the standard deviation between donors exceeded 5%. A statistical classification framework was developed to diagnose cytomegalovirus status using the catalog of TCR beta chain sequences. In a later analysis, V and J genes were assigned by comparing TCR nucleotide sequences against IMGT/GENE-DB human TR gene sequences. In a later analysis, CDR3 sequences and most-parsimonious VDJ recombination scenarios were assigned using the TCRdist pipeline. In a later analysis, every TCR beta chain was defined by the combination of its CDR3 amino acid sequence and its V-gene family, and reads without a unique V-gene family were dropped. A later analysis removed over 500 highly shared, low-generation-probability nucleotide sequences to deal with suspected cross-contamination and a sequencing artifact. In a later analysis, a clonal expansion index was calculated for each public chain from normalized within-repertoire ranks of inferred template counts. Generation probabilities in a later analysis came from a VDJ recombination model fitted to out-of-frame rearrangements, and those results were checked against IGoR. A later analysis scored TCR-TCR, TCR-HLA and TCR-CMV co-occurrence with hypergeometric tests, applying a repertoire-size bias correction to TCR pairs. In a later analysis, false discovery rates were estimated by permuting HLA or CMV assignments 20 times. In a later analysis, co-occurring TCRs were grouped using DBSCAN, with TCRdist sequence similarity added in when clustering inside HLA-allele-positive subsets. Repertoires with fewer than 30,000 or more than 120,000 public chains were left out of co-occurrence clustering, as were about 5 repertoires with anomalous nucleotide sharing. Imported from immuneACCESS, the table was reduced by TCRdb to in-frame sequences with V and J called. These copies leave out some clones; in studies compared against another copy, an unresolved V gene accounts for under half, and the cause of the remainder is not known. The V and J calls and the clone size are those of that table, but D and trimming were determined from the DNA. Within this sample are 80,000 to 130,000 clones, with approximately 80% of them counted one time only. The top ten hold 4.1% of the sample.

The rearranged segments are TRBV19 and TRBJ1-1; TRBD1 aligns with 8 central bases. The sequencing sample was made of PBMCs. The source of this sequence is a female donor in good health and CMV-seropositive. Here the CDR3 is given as CASSRGQENTEAFF. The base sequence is TGTGCCAGTAGTAGGGGACAGGAGAACACTGAAGCTTTCTTT.